A single sample is the source of the 5 T cell receptor beta chains below, sequenced in a study of T cells after yellow fever vaccination. TCRdb re-analysed the 5' RACE reads in MiXCR, keeping a single row per CDR3 protein. Here the sample spans a few hundred thousand distinct CDR3 sequences, roughly a sixth being singletons. The sequencing used PBMCs, collected about 5 days after the first yellow fever vaccination. These receptors all stem from a young man who received the YFV17D yellow fever vaccine.

As to this clonotype: It may be a read error: a sequence one base away is much more abundant. This sequence joins TRBV5-8 and TRBJ1-3; no firm D call. Germline assignment: CDR1 SGHTS and CDR2 YDEGEE. The CDR3 length is 14 residues. CDR3 amino acids: CASSLGRSVNTIYF. The CDR3 DNA follows: TGTGCCAGCAGCTTGGGTCGCTCTGTAAACACCATATATTTT.

This chain uses TRBV4-3 with TRBJ2-3, with 7 positions matching TRBD2. Unmatched junction bases numbered 7, after V lost 2 bases and J lost 2 bases. Germline assignment: CDR1 LGHNA and CDR2 YSLEER. The CDR3 has 16 residues. CDR3 residues: CASSQWWGGSTDTQYF. The CDR3 DNA follows: TGCGCCAGCAGCCAATGGTGGGGGGGATCCACAGATACGCAGTATTTT.

There are a few counts of this clonotype. This chain links TRBV28 with TRBJ2-3; 9 nucleotides match TRBD2. CDR3 length: 14 amino acids. The germline V gene encodes CDR1 MDHEN and CDR2 SYDVKM. Germline trimming cut 10 bases from V and 9 bases from J; bases unmatched to any gene: 14. In DNA, the CDR3 is TGTGCCACCTTACCGGGACTAGCCACTCCCACGCAGTATTTT. This sequence encodes CATLPGLATPTQYF.

CDR3 nucleotide sequence: TGTGCCTGGACCTTTTCCGGCGCCTACGAGCAGTACTTC. This codes for CAWTFSGAYEQYF. The chain combines TRBV30 with TRBJ2-7; no definite D call. The V gene's germline CDR1 is GTSNPN and CDR2 SVGIG (reference sequence). The germline V and J ends were trimmed by 4 bases and 2 bases, with 12 bases remaining between them. This CDR3 has 13 amino acids.

This clonotype was observed a handful of times. The chain recombines TRBV4-1 with TRBJ2-5; TRBD2 matches at 10 bases. The CDR3 is 15 amino acids. Trimming at V came to 0 bases and at J to 7 bases, leaving 5 bases not matched to a gene. The V gene's germline CDR1 is MGHRA and CDR2 YSYEKL. The CDR3 sequence: CASSQETSGRRTQYF. CDR3 bases: TGCGCCAGCAGCCAAGAGACTAGCGGGCGGCGGACCCAGTACTTC.